These T cell receptor beta chains were read from a single sample in a study of vaccination effects on CD4 cells after COVID-19. No antigens are known for them. TCRdb's copy holds only in-frame clones and misses some; the assay was immunoSEQ multiplex PCR. In the table there are under 15,000 clones, 60% to 85% of which are singletons. The sample consisted of CD4+ T cells from PBMCs cultured with HCoV-NL63 spike peptides, taken after COVID-19 vaccination. The receptors shown here come from a human donor who had a prior SARS-CoV-2 infection. Both conserved end residues are part of each CDR3. D genes are given only for firm matches. Only part of the rows carry a size: once, few, many, or a class if the clone is expanded.

CDR3 protein	CDR3 DNA	J gene	V gene	clone size	D gene
CAWSVEGGTEAFF	TGTGCCTGGAGTGTAGAGGGGGGGACTGAAGCTTTCTTT	TRBJ1-1	TRBV30	NA	NA
CASSLVRAGTGYTF	TGTGCCAGCAGCTTAGTAAGGGCAGGGACTGGCTACACCTTC	TRBJ1-2	TRBV7-8	NA	NA
CASSPSVAKRRSSYNEQFF	TGTGCCAGCAGCCCCTCGGTAGCGAAGCGCCGGAGCTCCTACAATGAGCAGTTCTTC	TRBJ2-1	TRBV7-9	NA	NA
CASSGGLADTGELFF	TGTGCCAGCAGTGGCGGACTAGCGGACACCGGGGAGCTGTTTTTT	TRBJ2-2	TRBV6-2/TRBV6-3	NA	TRBD2
CASSVADGSYEQYF	TGTGCCAGCAGCGTAGCGGACGGATCCTACGAGCAGTACTTC	TRBJ2-7	TRBV9	NA	NA
CASSFQGDQPQHF	TGTGCCAGCAGTTTTCAGGGGGATCAGCCCCAGCATTTT	TRBJ1-5	TRBV2	NA	TRBD1
CSVGTSAYTDTQYF	TGCAGCGTTGGGACTAGCGCCTACACAGATACGCAGTATTTT	TRBJ2-3	TRBV29-1	few	TRBD2
CASSTLGAGNEQFF	TGTGCCAGCTCAACGCTAGGAGCGGGGAATGAGCAGTTCTTC	TRBJ2-1	TRBV18	NA	TRBD2
CASSLGRRLEVQYF	TGTGCCAGCAGCTTAGGTAGAAGACTAGAGGTTCAGTACTTC	TRBJ2-4	TRBV11-2	few	NA
CARRQGSSPLHF	TGTGCCAGAAGACAGGGTTCATCACCCCTCCACTTT	TRBJ1-6	TRBV2	NA	TRBD1
CASSHREESAVGYTF	TGTGCCAGCTCCCACAGGGAAGAGAGTGCGGTTGGCTACACCTTC	TRBJ1-2	TRBV25-1	NA	NA
CASSAGAGETQYF	TGTGCCAGTTCCGCAGGGGCGGGGGAGACCCAGTACTTC	TRBJ2-5	TRBV19	NA	NA
CAWRGTGLDVLTF	TGTGCCTGGAGAGGGACAGGGCTAGACGTCCTGACTTTC	TRBJ2-6	TRBV30	NA	TRBD1
CASSYGTSNQPQHF	TGTGCCAGCAGCTACGGGACCTCCAATCAGCCCCAGCATTTT	TRBJ1-5	TRBV7-9	NA	NA
CASSQPGQGYGYTF	TGTGCCAGCAGCCAACCGGGACAGGGCTATGGCTACACCTTC	TRBJ1-2	TRBV3-1/TRBV3-2	NA	TRBD1
CASREGLTYGYTF	TGTGCCAGCAGGGAAGGACTGACCTATGGCTACACCTTC	TRBJ1-2	TRBV5-4	few	NA
CASSRRGFYEQYF	TGTGCCAGCAGCAGACGCGGGTTCTACGAGCAGTACTTC	TRBJ2-7	TRBV11-3	NA	NA
CASKPGLVTNEQFF	TGTGCCAGCAAACCGGGACTAGTAACCAATGAGCAGTTCTTC	TRBJ2-1	TRBV6-5	NA	TRBD2
CASRRTGDGEQYF	TGTGCCAGCAGACGGACAGGGGATGGCGAGCAGTACTTC	TRBJ2-7	TRBV7-2	NA	TRBD1
CASSYWTGDYEQYF	TGCGCCAGCAGCTACTGGACAGGAGACTACGAGCAGTACTTC	TRBJ2-7	TRBV5-1	NA	TRBD1
CASSLGGGRFIRNEQFF	TGTGCCAGCAGCTTAGGCGGGGGGCGATTTATACGCAATGAGCAGTTCTTC	TRBJ2-1	TRBV7-9	once	TRBD2
CASSESFYGYTF	TGTGCCAGCAGTGAATCTTTCTATGGCTACACCTTC	TRBJ1-2	TRBV25-1	NA	NA
CASSPDSSLAAYGYTF	TGTGCCAGTAGCCCCGACAGTAGCCTAGCCGCCTATGGCTACACCTTC	TRBJ1-2	TRBV19	NA	NA
CASSLSREETQYF	TGTGCCAGCTCACTGTCCAGGGAAGAGACCCAGTACTTC	TRBJ2-5	TRBV11-3	NA	NA
CATSDWGRQSGRDTQYF	TGTGCCACCAGTGATTGGGGGCGGCAGAGCGGGCGAGATACGCAGTATTTT	TRBJ2-3	TRBV24-1	NA	NA
CASGRRVNYGYTF	TGTGCCAGCGGCAGACGGGTGAACTATGGCTACACCTTC	TRBJ1-2	TRBV6-5	NA	NA
CASRVGTGANQPQHF	TGTGCCAGCAGAGTGGGGACAGGGGCCAATCAGCCCCAGCATTTT	TRBJ1-5	TRBV6-5	NA	TRBD1
CASSSRTGQSYEQYF	TGTGCCAGCAGTTCTAGGACGGGACAGTCCTACGAGCAGTACTTC	TRBJ2-7	TRBV27	NA	TRBD1
CATSRASGGVSGYEQYF	TGTGCCACCAGCAGAGCTTCTGGGGGGGTGAGTGGGTACGAGCAGTACTTC	TRBJ2-7	TRBV15	NA	TRBD2
CASSYRRGTEAFF	TGTGCCAGCAGTTACAGGCGAGGTACTGAAGCTTTCTTT	TRBJ1-1	TRBV6-5	NA	NA
CASSEPNQYYKETQYF	TGTGCCAGCAGTGAGCCGAACCAGTATTACAAAGAGACCCAGTACTTC	TRBJ2-5	TRBV2	NA	NA
CASSLIGVRADTQYF	TGTGCCAGCAGCTTAATTGGGGTCCGCGCAGATACGCAGTATTTT	TRBJ2-3	TRBV7-3	NA	NA
CASSLVTGMPKPQHF	TGTGCCAGCAGCCTAGTGACAGGGATGCCGAAGCCCCAGCATTTT	TRBJ1-5	TRBV5-8	NA	TRBD1
CASSQVWGLDNSPLHF	TGTGCCAGCAGTCAAGTTTGGGGGCTTGATAATTCACCCCTCCACTTT	TRBJ1-6	TRBV27	few	NA
CASSLVAAQETQYF	TGTGCCAGCAGCTTAGTGGCAGCACAAGAGACCCAGTACTTC	TRBJ2-5	TRBV7-2	NA	NA
CASSRDRSTDTQYF	TGTGCCAGCAGCCGAGACAGGAGCACAGATACGCAGTATTTT	TRBJ2-3	TRBV5-4	once	NA
CASSVRLAGANTGELFF	TGTGCCAGCAGTGTCCGACTAGCGGGGGCGAACACCGGGGAGCTGTTTTTT	TRBJ2-2	TRBV6-1	NA	TRBD2
CASSQGRGFVGTDTQYF	TGCGCCAGCAGCCAAGGGAGGGGTTTCGTGGGCACAGATACGCAGTATTTT	TRBJ2-3	TRBV4-1	NA	NA
CASSHPSTGGFRLVYGYTF	TGTGCCAGCAGCCACCCGTCGACAGGGGGATTTCGGTTAGTCTATGGCTACACCTTC	TRBJ1-2	TRBV7-9	NA	TRBD1
CASSLGTAKNIQYF	TGCGCCAGCAGCCTCGGGACAGCCAAAAACATTCAGTACTTC	TRBJ2-4	TRBV5-1	NA	NA
CASSILASGLYNEQFF	TGTGCCAGTAGTATATTGGCTAGCGGGCTCTACAATGAGCAGTTCTTC	TRBJ2-1	TRBV19	NA	TRBD2
CASSFSGGGSDTQYF	TGTGCCAGCAGCTTTAGCGGGGGAGGCTCAGATACGCAGTATTTT	TRBJ2-3	TRBV9	NA	TRBD2
CASSGGFLNSPLHF	TGTGCCAGCAGCGGAGGGTTCCTTAATTCACCCCTCCACTTT	TRBJ1-6	TRBV9	NA	NA
CASSTGTPPTGEQYF	TGTGCCAGTAGTACTGGGACACCACCTACGGGAGAGCAGTACTTC	TRBJ2-7	TRBV19	NA	NA
CASSLLDQGSNQPQHF	TGTGCCAGCTCACTCCTGGACCAGGGGAGCAATCAGCCCCAGCATTTT	TRBJ1-5	TRBV18	NA	NA
CASSSRTGGTHSYEQYF	TGCGCCAGCAGCTCGCGAACAGGGGGTACGCACTCCTACGAGCAGTACTTC	TRBJ2-7	TRBV5-1	NA	TRBD1
CATSRDYAMPQHF	TGTGCCACCAGCAGAGATTATGCTATGCCCCAGCATTTT	TRBJ1-5	TRBV15	NA	NA
CASSPRGNPTDTQYF	TGTGCCAGCTCACCACGTGGCAACCCCACAGATACGCAGTATTTT	TRBJ2-3	TRBV18	NA	NA
CASSVRPSTLSYEQYF	TGTGCCAGCAGCGTACGCCCTAGCACCCTGTCCTACGAGCAGTACTTC	TRBJ2-7	TRBV9	NA	NA
CASSPGGAMNTEAFF	TGCGCCAGCAGCCCCGGCGGGGCCATGAACACTGAAGCTTTCTTT	TRBJ1-1	TRBV5-1	NA	NA
CASSSGFWPSVYEQYF	TGTGCCAGCAGTTCGGGGTTTTGGCCGTCAGTTTACGAGCAGTACTTC	TRBJ2-7	TRBV6-2/TRBV6-3	NA	NA
CASSLASAGGSLDTEAFF	TGTGCCAGCAGCTTAGCTTCTGCGGGGGGTTCGTTGGACACTGAAGCTTTCTTT	TRBJ1-1	TRBV11-3	NA	NA
CASSQGTRQPQHF	TGCGCCAGCAGCCAGGGGACAAGGCAGCCCCAGCATTTT	TRBJ1-5	TRBV4-1	NA	NA
CASSPTRSTEQYF	TGTGCCAGCAGCCCTACCCGCAGTACCGAGCAGTACTTC	TRBJ2-7	TRBV6-6	NA	NA
CASSHRAMNTEAFF	TGTGCCAGCAGCCACAGGGCCATGAACACTGAAGCTTTCTTT	TRBJ1-1	TRBV6-5	NA	NA
CSASAGSWTEAFF	TGCAGTGCTAGTGCAGGGAGTTGGACTGAAGCTTTCTTT	TRBJ1-1	TRBV20-1	few	NA
CASSQEAGSTDTQYF	TGCGCCAGCAGCCAAGAGGCGGGGAGCACAGATACGCAGTATTTT	TRBJ2-3	TRBV4-3	few	NA
CASSQTSSGPFF	TGTGCCAGCAGCCAGACTAGTTCTGGTCCGTTCTTC	TRBJ2-1	TRBV11-3	NA	NA
CASSSTDQPQHF	TGTGCCAGCAGCTCGACGGACCAGCCCCAGCATTTT	TRBJ1-5	TRBV7-8	NA	NA
CASSLPASGELFF	TGTGCCAGCAGCCTACCGGCCTCCGGGGAACTGTTTTTT	TRBJ1-4	TRBV7-8	NA	NA